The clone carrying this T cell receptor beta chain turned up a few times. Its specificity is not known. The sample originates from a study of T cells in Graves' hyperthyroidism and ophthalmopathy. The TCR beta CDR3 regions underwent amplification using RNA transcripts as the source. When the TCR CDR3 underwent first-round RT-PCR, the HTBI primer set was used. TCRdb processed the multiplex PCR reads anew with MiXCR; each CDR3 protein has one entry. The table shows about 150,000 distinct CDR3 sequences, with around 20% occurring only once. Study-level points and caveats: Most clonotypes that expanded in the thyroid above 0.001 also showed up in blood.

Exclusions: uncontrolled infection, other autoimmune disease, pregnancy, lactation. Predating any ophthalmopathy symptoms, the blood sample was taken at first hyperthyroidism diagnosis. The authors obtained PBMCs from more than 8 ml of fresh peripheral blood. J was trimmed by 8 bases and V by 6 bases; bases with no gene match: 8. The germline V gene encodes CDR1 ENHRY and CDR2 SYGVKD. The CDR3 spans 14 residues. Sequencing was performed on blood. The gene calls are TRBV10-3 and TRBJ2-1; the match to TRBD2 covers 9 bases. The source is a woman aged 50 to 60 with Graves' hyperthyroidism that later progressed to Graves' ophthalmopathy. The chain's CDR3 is CAIRAGTSRDEQFF. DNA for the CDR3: TGTGCCATCAGGGCCGGGACTAGCAGGGATGAGCAGTTCTTC.